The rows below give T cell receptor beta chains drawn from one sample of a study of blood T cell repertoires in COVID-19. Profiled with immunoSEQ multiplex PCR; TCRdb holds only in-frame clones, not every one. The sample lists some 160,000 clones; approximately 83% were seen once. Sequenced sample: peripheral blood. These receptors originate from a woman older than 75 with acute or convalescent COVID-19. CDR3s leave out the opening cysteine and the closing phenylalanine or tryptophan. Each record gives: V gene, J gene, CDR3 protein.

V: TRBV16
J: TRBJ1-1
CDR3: ASSRQTGGTEAF

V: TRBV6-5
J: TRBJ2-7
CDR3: ASSWDRPYEQY

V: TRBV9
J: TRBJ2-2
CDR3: ASSADGEISYGELF

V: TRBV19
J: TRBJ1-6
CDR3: ASSIDQRGSSYNSPLH

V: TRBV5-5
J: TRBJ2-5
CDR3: ASSLEQGRKTQY

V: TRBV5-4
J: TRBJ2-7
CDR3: ASSFRGEQY

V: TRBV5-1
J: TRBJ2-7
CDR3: ASSPGQGAYEQY

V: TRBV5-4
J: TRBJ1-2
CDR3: ASSLGVGADGSNYGYT

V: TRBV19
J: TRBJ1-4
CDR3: ASSTRQAPNEKLF

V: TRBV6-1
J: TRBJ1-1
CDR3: ASSEGRANTEAF

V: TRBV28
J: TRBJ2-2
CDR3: ASSLWRSRNTGELF

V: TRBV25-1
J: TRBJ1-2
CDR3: ASSDRVNYGYT

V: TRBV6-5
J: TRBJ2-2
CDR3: ASRGQPTGELF

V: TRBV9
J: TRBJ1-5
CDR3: ASSVSGNSNQPQH

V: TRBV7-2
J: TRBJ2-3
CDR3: ASSIPSTDTQY

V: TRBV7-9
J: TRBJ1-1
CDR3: ASSAQTGVNTEAF

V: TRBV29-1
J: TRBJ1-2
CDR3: SVGVGQDTYGYT

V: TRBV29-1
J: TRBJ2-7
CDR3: STTGQGYEQY

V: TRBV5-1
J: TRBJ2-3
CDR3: ASSLVATTDTQY

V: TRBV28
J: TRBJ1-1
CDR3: ASCMTGANTEAF

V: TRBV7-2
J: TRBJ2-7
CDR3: ASSLVGVSGEQY

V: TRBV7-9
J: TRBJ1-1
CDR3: ASSRGDTEAF

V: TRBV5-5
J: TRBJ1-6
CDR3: ASSLRTGENNSPLH

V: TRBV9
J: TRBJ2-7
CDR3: ASSPKPDRFYEQY

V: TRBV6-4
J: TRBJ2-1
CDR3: ASSGEAGSYNEQF

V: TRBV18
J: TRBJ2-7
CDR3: ASSATGTGSSYEQY

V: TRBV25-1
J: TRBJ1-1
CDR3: ASSEYGSGPAF

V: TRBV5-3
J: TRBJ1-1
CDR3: ARSLGREAF

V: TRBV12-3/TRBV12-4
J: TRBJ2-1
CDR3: ASSLVGYNEQF

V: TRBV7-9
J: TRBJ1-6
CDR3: ASQSGYNSPLH

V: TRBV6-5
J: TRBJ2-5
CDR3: ASSSGEETQY

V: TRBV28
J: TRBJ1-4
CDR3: ASSVQGWREKLF

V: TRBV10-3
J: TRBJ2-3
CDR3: AIRPRGGTDTQY

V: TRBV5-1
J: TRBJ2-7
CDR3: ASRRTSGTSSYEQY

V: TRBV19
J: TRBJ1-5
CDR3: ASSIEGARSNQPQH

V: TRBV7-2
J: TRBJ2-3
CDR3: ASSLAASTDTQY

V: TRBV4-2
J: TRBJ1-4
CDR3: ASSQGTGGRTNEKLF

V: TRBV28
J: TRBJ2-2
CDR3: ASSLSFVVGELF

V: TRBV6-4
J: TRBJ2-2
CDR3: ASSASGGTGELF

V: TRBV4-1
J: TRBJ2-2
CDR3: ASSQLAGNTGELF

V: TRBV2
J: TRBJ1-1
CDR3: ASSEPLGGGRLNTEAF